The present T cell receptor beta chain was sequenced within a study of T cells after yellow fever vaccination. For the study at large: Where fractions had low cell numbers, libraries were prepared from them with the SMART-Seq v4 Ultra Low Input RNA kit. Overall study results and limits: Just a small share of clonotypes turned up in the CD4 compartment as well as the CD8 compartment. The booster response re-showed most primary clones: approximately 95% CD4, 88% CD8.

At least ten counts were recorded for this clonotype. Its antigen is as yet unknown. The germline gives CDR1 KGHSH, CDR2 LQKENI. The CDR3 spans 14 residues. Trimming took 6 bases from V and 2 from J, leaving 14 bases between them. Making TCR cDNA involved 5'RACE template switching, which added UMIs and a universal primer site. TCRdb re-derived calls from the 5' RACE reads in MiXCR, one entry per CDR3 protein. The sample has about 300,000 distinct CDR3 sequences, approximately 4% seen once; the top ten hold approximately 24%. The sequence was collected from a man younger than 35 who received the YFV17D yellow fever vaccine. Sample: PBMCs, taken 5 days after the yellow fever booster vaccination. This chain joins TRBV18 and TRBJ2-7; tentatively, D is TRBD2 (5 bases). The CDR3: CASSRGGGPYEQYV. The CDR3 region has the DNA TGTGCCAGCTCCCGAGGAGGAGGCCCCTACGAGCAGTACGTC.